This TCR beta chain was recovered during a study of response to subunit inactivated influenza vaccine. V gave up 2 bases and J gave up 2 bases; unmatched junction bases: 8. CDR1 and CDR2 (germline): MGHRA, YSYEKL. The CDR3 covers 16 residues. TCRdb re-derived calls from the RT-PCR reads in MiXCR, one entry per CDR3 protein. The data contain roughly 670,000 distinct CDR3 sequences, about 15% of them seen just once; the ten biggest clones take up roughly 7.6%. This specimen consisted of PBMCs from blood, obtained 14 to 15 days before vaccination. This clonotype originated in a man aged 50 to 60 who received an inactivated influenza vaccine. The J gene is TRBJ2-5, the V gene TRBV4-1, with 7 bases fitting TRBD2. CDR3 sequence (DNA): TGCGCCAGCAGCCAAACGCCGGGACTACCGCAAGAGACCCAGTACTTC. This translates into CASSQTPGLPQETQYF.